The clone carrying this T cell receptor beta chain was found many times. Its antigen is as yet unknown. The data derive from a study of molecular identifiers for immune sequencing clone quantification. Overall study results and limits: Barcodes shared by identical TCR molecules could lead to underestimated sizes of highly expanded clones. Clones that had above 20 RNA copies took up over 98% of effector molecules but under 1% in naive cells.

Via MiXCR, TCRdb re-called the PCR reads, giving one row per CDR3 protein. The sample carries approximately 320,000 distinct CDR3 sequences, roughly 23% recorded once. The ends were cut back, 3 bases at V and 0 bases at J, with 12 bases in the middle. The CDR3 is made up of 15 amino acids. Germline CDR1 and CDR2: MDHEN and SYDVKM. The V call is TRBV28, the J call TRBJ2-7, with TRBD1 as a possible D gene (6 bases). The sequenced sample consisted of naive CD8+ T cells from blood, with Jurkat cell RNA spiked in. Subset specified: FACS-sorted CD8+CD4-CCR7+CD45RA+ naive T cells. This sequence was found in a human donor in good health. Some libraries in this study had Jurkat cell RNA spiked in. CDR3 amino acids: CASSLTGARSYEQYF. CDR3 in DNA: TGTGCCAGCAGTTTGACAGGCGCCCGCTCCTACGAGCAGTACTTC.